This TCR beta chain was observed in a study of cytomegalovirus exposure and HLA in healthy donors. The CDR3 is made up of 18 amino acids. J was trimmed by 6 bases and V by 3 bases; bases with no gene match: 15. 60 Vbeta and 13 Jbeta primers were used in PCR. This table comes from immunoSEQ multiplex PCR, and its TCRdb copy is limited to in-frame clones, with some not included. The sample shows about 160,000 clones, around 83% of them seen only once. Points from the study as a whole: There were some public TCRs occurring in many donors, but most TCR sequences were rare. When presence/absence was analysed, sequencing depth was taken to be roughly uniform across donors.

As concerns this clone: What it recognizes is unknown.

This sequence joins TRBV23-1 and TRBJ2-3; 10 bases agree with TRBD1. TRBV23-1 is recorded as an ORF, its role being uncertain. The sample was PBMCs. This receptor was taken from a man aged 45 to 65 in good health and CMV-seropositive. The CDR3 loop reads CASSQAGPGQGTADTQYF. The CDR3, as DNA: TGCGCCAGCAGTCAGGCTGGACCGGGACAGGGGACTGCGGATACGCAGTATTTT.